This record looks at one T cell receptor beta chain sequence and its context. Its antigen remains unidentified. The data stem from a study of cytomegalovirus exposure and HLA in healthy donors. Study-level information: Some 90 million unique TCRs from HLA-typed donors were held in an early data release.

This PCR relied on a set of 60 Vbeta primers and 13 Jbeta primers. The repertoire was sequenced with immunoSEQ multiplex PCR; TCRdb's copy has only in-frame clones and lacks some. The table lists around 200,000 clones, around 79% of them singletons, with roughly 1.6% in the top ten. V was pared by 2 bases and J by 4 bases, with 4 bases of the junction left unmatched. Germline lookup yields CDR1 MNHNY and CDR2 SVGAGI (reference sequence). CDR3 size: 15 residues. Whole-study results and caveats: The records held CMV serostatus as the only immune exposure information. In a later analysis, DRB1 alleles had the most associated TCRs; HLA-C alleles the fewest.

The V call is TRBV6-6, the J call TRBJ2-1; 8 positions match TRBD2. This receptor was obtained from a woman aged 18-29 years in good health and CMV-seronegative. The sequencing sample was made of PBMCs. The chain's CDR3 is CASSYVRGGYNEQFF. The CDR3 DNA follows: TGTGCCAGCAGTTACGTCCGGGGGGGATACAATGAGCAGTTCTTC.